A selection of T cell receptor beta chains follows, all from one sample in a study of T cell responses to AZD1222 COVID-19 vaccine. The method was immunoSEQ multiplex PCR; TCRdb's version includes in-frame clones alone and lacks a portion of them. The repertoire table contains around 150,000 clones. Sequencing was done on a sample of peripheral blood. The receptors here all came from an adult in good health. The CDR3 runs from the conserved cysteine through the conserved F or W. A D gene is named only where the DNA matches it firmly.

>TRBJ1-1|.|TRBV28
TGTGCCAGCAGTTTGATGGTGTCGACTGAAGCTTTCTTT
CASSLMVSTEAFF
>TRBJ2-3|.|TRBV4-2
TGTGCCAGCAGCCAAGATCCCAGGGGTCATGGTACAGATACGCAGTATTTT
CASSQDPRGHGTDTQYF
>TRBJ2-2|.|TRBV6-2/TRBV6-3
TGTGCCAGCAGTTACCCCAACAGGGGAGGGATCGGGGAGCTGTTTTTT
CASSYPNRGGIGELFF
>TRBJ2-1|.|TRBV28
TGTGCCAGCAGTTTATCCCTCCATAAGCAGTTCTTC
CASSLSLHKQFF
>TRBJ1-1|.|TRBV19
TGTGCCAGTAGTAGCTGGACTGAAGCTTTCTTT
CASSSWTEAFF
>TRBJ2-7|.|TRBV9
TGTGCCAGCAGCGCGCCCCAGGCATCCTACGAGCAGTACTTC
CASSAPQASYEQYF
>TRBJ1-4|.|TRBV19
TGTGCCAGTAGTATATCAAGGGAAAAACTGTTTTTT
CASSISREKLFF
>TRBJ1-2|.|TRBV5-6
TGTGCCAGCAGCTGGGACGGCTCCAACTATGGCTACACCTTC
CASSWDGSNYGYTF
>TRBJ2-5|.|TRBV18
TGTGCCAGCTCACGGGGGTCTCAAGAGACCCAGTACTTC
CASSRGSQETQYF
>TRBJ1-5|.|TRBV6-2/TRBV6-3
TGTGCCAGCAGTTACTCTGGGGGGGGGAATCAGCCCCAGCATTTT
CASSYSGGGNQPQHF
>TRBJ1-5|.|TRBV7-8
TGTGCCAGCAGCTCCGGCTCGGGCCAGCCCCAGCATTTT
CASSSGSGQPQHF
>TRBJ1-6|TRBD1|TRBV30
TGTGCCTGGAGCCAGAACAAGGGACAGTGGGGTTCACCCCTCCACTTT
CAWSQNKGQWGSPLHF
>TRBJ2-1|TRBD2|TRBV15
TGTGCCACCAGCAGAGAAGGTAGCGGGGGGAATGAGCAGTTCTTC
CATSREGSGGNEQFF
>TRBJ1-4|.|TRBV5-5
TGTGCCAGCAGCTGGGAGGGACTCGGCGGGGAAAAACTGTTTTTT
CASSWEGLGGEKLFF